This TCR beta chain was sequenced for a study of response to subunit inactivated influenza vaccine. In this sample, this clonotype turned up many times. The antigen remains undetermined. TCRdb re-called the RT-PCR reads through MiXCR, storing one row per CDR3 protein. The sample lists over 150,000 distinct CDR3 sequences; about 10% were seen once. V gave up 3 bases and J gave up 6 bases, with 6 bases separating them. Germline CDR1 reads SEHNR; CDR2 reads FQNEAQ (reference sequence). CDR3 size: 12 residues. Study findings and constraints: Every seasonal influenza vaccination brings in few new T cells, the authors suggested.

The sequence came from a man aged 50 to 75 who received an inactivated influenza vaccine. The sequencing here drew on CD8+ T cells sorted from PBMCs, taken about 24 months after vaccination. The chain combines TRBV7-9 with TRBJ2-1; no reliable D call. The CDR3 DNA is TGTGCCAGCAGCTTTGCAGGCAATGAGCAGTTCTTC. This translates into CASSFAGNEQFF.